One and the same sample provided the 26 T cell receptor beta chains below, sequenced in a study of human T cells and chemical hapten exposure (dated by TCRdb to the early 2020s). The protocol used for the library was RACE. Reads for this sample came from a NextSeq 500. The raw public reads went through TCRdb reprocessing: fastp at Q25, MiXCR clone calling, in-frame beta chains kept. Duplicate CDR3 protein sequences are folded into a single record with the most common DNA and genes. This sample has 350,000 to 400,000 distinct CDR3 sequences in its table, and less than 6.5% of those were observed once. 2.6% of the sample is held by the ten biggest clonotypes. This specimen's time point label, per the study, means: pre-sensitization, week 0. The treatment or condition tag for this specimen amounts to: therapeutic diphenylcyclopropenone sensitization with weekly scalp DPC. The source material was whole blood, sampled in connection with sensitization to the hapten diphenylcyclopropenone (DPC). The receptors here all came from a woman aged 45-60 years with alopecia areata. Some clones in this sample may be carry-over from other donors' samples.

This clonotype has a count of ten or more. CDR3 residues: CASSPGGSLDTQYF. Here the CDR3 DNA reads TGTGCCAGCAGCCCTGGAGGGTCCTTGGATACGCAGTATTTT. The rearrangement links TRBV7-9 to TRBJ2-3, with D possibly matching TRBD2 (6 bases). This CDR3 is 14 amino acids long. The V end was cut by 5 bases, the J end by 6 bases, with 15 bases between. Germline-derived CDR1 and CDR2 are SEHNR and FQNEAQ (reference sequence).

This clonotype was counted ten times or more. This chain uses TRBV6-2 or TRBV6-3 with TRBJ1-1; 10 bases are a match to TRBD1. Trimming at V came to 2 bases and at J to 3 bases, leaving 3 bases not matched to a gene. CDR1 MNHEY and CDR2 SVGEGT come from the germline V gene. The CDR3 is 15 amino acids. CDR3 sequence (DNA): TGTGCCAGCAGTTACCCGACAGGGGGCTACACTGAAGCTTTCTTT. Protein sequence: CASSYPTGGYTEAFF.

This sequence joins TRBV7-9 and TRBJ1-6, with 7 bases that match TRBD1. Trimming cost V 7 bases and J 3 bases; bases outside gene matches: 15. CDR3 length equals 18 residues. Germline lookup yields CDR1 SEHNR and CDR2 FQNEAQ (reference sequence). This chain's CDR3 is CASTYAAAGGHYNSPLHF. The CDR3 DNA sequence: TGTGCCAGCACCTATGCCGCGGCAGGGGGACACTATAATTCACCCCTCCACTTT.

This clonotype was seen at least ten times. The rearrangement joins TRBV13 to TRBJ2-4; 8 bases map to TRBD2. The CDR3 contains 16 residues. The germline gives CDR1 PRHDT, CDR2 FYEKMQ (reference sequence). The V and J ends lost 3 bases and 0 bases, in that order; junction bases with no gene match: 4. CDR3 loop: CASSLTSEVAKNIQYF. Written as DNA, the CDR3 is TGTGCCAGCAGCTTGACTAGCGAGGTAGCCAAAAACATTCAGTACTTC. Combining the CDR3 with reference TRBV13 and TRBJ2-4 gives the whole variable domain AAGVIQSPRHLIKEKRETATLKCYPIPRHDTVYWYQQGPGQDPQFLISFYEKMQSDKGSIPDRFSAQQFSDYHSELNMSSLELGDSALYFCASSLTSEVAKNIQYFGAGTRLSVL.

This chain joins TRBV7-9 and TRBJ2-3; D is undetermined. V was clipped by 5 bases and J by 6 bases, with 18 bases between them. CDR1 and CDR2 from the germline V gene are SEHNR and FQNEAQ (reference sequence). CDR3 length equals 15 residues. CDR3 DNA sequence: TGTGCCAGCAGCCGCCTGGGCGGATGGCGCGATACGCAGTATTTT. This gives the protein CASSRLGGWRDTQYF.

In this sample, this clonotype turned up many times. The chain has TRBV10-3 and TRBJ2-7; D gene unclear. CDR3 size: 14 residues. The germline V and J ends were trimmed by 5 bases and 2 bases, with 13 bases remaining between them. From germline, CDR1 is ENHRY and CDR2 SYGVKD. The CDR3 region is CAISTTQNAYEQYF. As DNA, the CDR3 is TGTGCCATCAGTACTACTCAGAACGCCTACGAGCAGTACTTC.

This clonotype was seen more than once but under ten times. The chain carries TRBV7-9 and TRBJ2-3, with D perhaps TRBD1 or TRBD2 (5 bases each). Trimming cost V 5 bases and J 3 bases, with 15 bases left between them. Germline V gene sequence: CDR1 SEHNR, CDR2 FQNEAQ (reference sequence). The length of the CDR3 is 15 residues. Here the CDR3 reads CASSLGATGTDTQYF. Here the CDR3 DNA reads TGTGCCAGCAGCCTCGGGGCCACAGGTACAGATACGCAGTATTTT. Full variable domain (rest looked up from reference TRBV7-9 and TRBJ2-3): DTGVSQNPRHKITKRGQNVTFRCDPISEHNRLYWYRQTLGQGPEFLTYFQNEAQLEKSRLLSDRFSAERPKGSFSTLEIQRTEQGDSAMYLCASSLGATGTDTQYFGPGTRLTVL.

The rearrangement links TRBV28 to TRBJ2-7, with 11 bases matching TRBD1. The CDR3 has 15 residues. In germline, CDR1 is MDHEN, CDR2 SYDVKM. V shed 2 bases and J 7 bases; nucleotides not matched to a gene: 7. CDR3 bases: TGTGCCAGCAGTTTACGCGGACAGGGGGCCGGAGAGCAGTACTTC. The encoded protein is CASSLRGQGAGEQYF.

This clonotype was recorded many times. The chain recombines TRBV18 with TRBJ1-1; 9 bases line up with TRBD1. CDR1 and CDR2 (germline): KGHSH, LQKENI. J was trimmed by 0 bases and V by 2 bases; bases with no gene match: 4. The CDR3 sequence is 16 residues long. The CDR3 here is CASSPWTGAMNTEAFF. CDR3 nucleotides: TGTGCCAGCTCACCATGGACAGGGGCTATGAACACTGAAGCTTTCTTT.

This clonotype came up a few times. The chain joins TRBV6-5 to TRBJ2-1, with D perhaps TRBD2 (5 bases). V was shortened by 8 bases and J by 5 bases, with 10 bases between the two germline ends. This CDR3 is 12 amino acids long. Germline loops: CDR1 MNHEY, CDR2 SVGAGI. CDR3 in amino acids: CASWRRNNEQFF. CDR3 coding DNA: TGTGCCAGCTGGCGGAGGAACAATGAGCAGTTCTTC.

A few counts support this clonotype. The chain joins TRBV30 to TRBJ1-3; 8 bases agree with TRBD1. The CDR3 sequence is 15 residues long. The V segment lost 3 bases and the J segment 0 bases; nucleotides outside the gene matches: 4. CDR1 and CDR2 (germline): GTSNPN, SVGIG (reference sequence). CDR3 amino acids: CAWRDRAASGNTIYF. CDR3 coding DNA: TGTGCCTGGAGGGACAGGGCCGCCTCTGGAAACACCATATATTTT.

The table lists this clonotype with a count of one. CDR3 protein: CASSTTGGGLGKLFF. The CDR3 DNA sequence: TGTGCCAGCAGTACCACAGGGGGCGGGTTAGGAAAACTGTTTTTT. The chain recombines TRBV12-3 or TRBV12-4 with TRBJ1-4; 9 bases are shared with TRBD1. J was trimmed by 10 bases and V by 5 bases; bases with no gene match: 11. The CDR3 length is 15 residues.

This clonotype was detected ten times or more. V and J are TRBV10-3 and TRBJ2-1, with D perhaps being TRBD1 or TRBD2 (6 bases each). Germline V gives CDR1 ENHRY, CDR2 SYGVKD. Trimming took off 8 bases at V and 2 bases at J, with 13 bases between the two ends. The CDR3 runs 14 residues. The CDR3 is CAIGGQGPYNEQFF. The DNA for the CDR3 is TGTGCCATCGGGGGGCAGGGGCCCTACAATGAGCAGTTCTTC.

This clonotype occurred a few times. The genes are TRBV12-3 or TRBV12-4 and TRBJ1-2; a possible D gene is TRBD1 (5 bases). V was trimmed by 2 bases and J by 8 bases, leaving 18 bases between them. The CDR3 consists of 15 residues. DNA for the CDR3: TGTGCCAGCAGTTTATCGGGGGAAGGGCTCTGGGGCTACACCTTC. Its protein product is CASSLSGEGLWGYTF.

This clonotype was seen a handful of times. This chain's CDR3 is CASTRFVNTEAFF. CDR3 sequence (DNA): TGTGCCAGCACTAGGTTTGTGAACACTGAAGCTTTCTTT. The rearrangement uses TRBV6-2 or TRBV6-3 and TRBJ1-1; D is unclear. Germline V gene sequence: CDR1 MNHEY, CDR2 SVGEGT. Trimming removed 7 bases at V and 0 bases at J, with 9 bases between. The CDR3 is 13 amino acids.

This clonotype was recorded a few times. The genes are TRBV5-8 and TRBJ2-2, with TRBD1 matching 9 bases. CDR1 is SGHTS, CDR2 YDEGEE, per germline. Unmatched junction bases numbered 11, after V lost 5 bases and J lost 6 bases. There are 16 residues in the CDR3. In DNA form, the CDR3 reads TGTGCCAGCAGGCAACCGGGACAGGGAGCGGCCGGGGAGCTGTTTTTT. Amino acids: CASRQPGQGAAGELFF.

This clonotype has ten or more counts. The chain is built from TRBV4-3 and TRBJ1-2, with TRBD1 matching over 7 bases. This CDR3 is 15 amino acids long. From germline, CDR1 is LGHNA and CDR2 YSLEER. Trimming took 0 bases from V and 7 from J; bases not matched to a gene: 8. CDR3 coding DNA: TGCGCCAGCAGCCAAGATCAGGGAGGGGGCTTTGGCTACACCTTC. Translated: CASSQDQGGGFGYTF.

This clonotype was counted a few times. The CDR3 loop reads CSVEQGAGGELFF. DNA of the CDR3: TGCAGCGTTGAGCAAGGGGCAGGCGGGGAGCTGTTTTTT. V usage is TRBV29-1 and J usage is TRBJ2-2, with a weak D call TRBD1 (5 bases). Per germline, CDR1 SQVTM and CDR2 ANQGSEA. The length of the CDR3 is 13 residues. V was cut by 3 bases and J by 7 bases, with 12 bases left in between.

This clonotype was picked up many times. The rearrangement links TRBV5-1 to TRBJ1-3; possible D gene TRBD1, 6 bases. The germline V gene encodes CDR1 SGHRS and CDR2 YFSETQ. V shed 3 bases and J shed 1 base, with 17 bases lying between them. The CDR3 runs 17 residues. The CDR3 nucleotides read TGCGCCAGCAGCTCGGGACACACGGGGACGTCTGGAAACACCATATATTTT. Its translation: CASSSGHTGTSGNTIYF.

This clonotype was seen a few times. The chain couples TRBV7-2 to TRBJ2-3, with D possibly TRBD2 on 6 matching bases. Trimming cost V 2 bases and J 2 bases, with 17 bases left between them. CDR1 and CDR2 from the germline V gene are SGHTA and FQGNSA. The length of the CDR3 is 17 residues. The CDR3 DNA sequence: TGTGCCAGCAGCTTACTTGTGGGCGGGGCATTCACAGATACGCAGTATTTT. Residues: CASSLLVGGAFTDTQYF.

This clonotype was detected ten times or more. The CDR3 region has the DNA TGTGCCAGCAGCCGCCCACTAGCGGGAGGTACCGGGGAGCTGTTTTTT. Translating gives CASSRPLAGGTGELFF. This rearrangement joins TRBV7-9 to TRBJ2-2; 12 bases fit TRBD2. CDR1 and CDR2 from the germline V gene are SEHNR and FQNEAQ (reference sequence). With V trimmed by 5 bases and J by 5 bases, 6 bases remained unmatched. The CDR3 has 16 residues.

This clonotype turned up a few times. The chain combines TRBV12-3 or TRBV12-4 with TRBJ1-2; 8 nucleotides agree with TRBD1. The CDR3 sequence is 13 residues long. V lost 5 bases, J lost 8 bases, and 7 bases stayed unmatched. DNA of the CDR3: TGTGCCAGCAGTAACGGACAGGGCATAGGCTACACCTTC. Protein product: CASSNGQGIGYTF.

The sample holds many counts of this clonotype. The V gene is TRBV7-6, the J gene TRBJ2-2, with 9 bases matching TRBD1. The CDR3 spans 18 residues. Germline CDR1 reads SGHVS; CDR2 reads FNYEAQ. V was pared by 3 bases and J by 1 base, with 9 bases of the junction left unmatched. Here the CDR3 reads CASSLNGRDRVNTGELFF. CDR3 bases: TGTGCCAGCAGCTTGAATGGTCGGGACAGGGTGAACACCGGGGAGCTGTTTTTT. The full variable domain, with the rest looked up from reference TRBV7-6 and TRBJ2-2, is GAGVSQSPRYKVTKRGQDVALRCDPISGHVSLYWYRQALGQGPEFLTYFNYEAQQDKSGLPNDRFSAERPEGSISTLTIQRTEQRDSAMYRCASSLNGRDRVNTGELFFGEGSRLTVL.

This clonotype was seen many times. The chain is built from TRBV6-2 or TRBV6-3 and TRBJ2-1; D unresolved. V shed 5 bases and J shed 6 bases, with 17 bases lying between them. Germline V CDR1 and CDR2: MNHEY, SVGEGT. CDR3 length equals 15 residues. CDR3 nucleotides: TGTGCCAGCAGTCCCTCAACCCCAGGCCCCAATGAGCAGTTCTTC. Its protein product is CASSPSTPGPNEQFF.

The rearrangement links TRBV28 to TRBJ1-4; D call uncertain. Per germline, CDR1 MDHEN and CDR2 SYDVKM. With 8 bases removed from V and 2 bases from J, the gap between germline ends came to 12 bases. The CDR3 loop spans 14 amino acids. This CDR3 reads CASRGMGTNEKLFF. CDR3 DNA: TGTGCCAGCCGAGGAATGGGGACTAATGAAAAACTGTTTTTT.

At least ten counts were recorded for this clonotype. The genes are TRBV7-3 and TRBJ2-3; 8 positions match TRBD2. Looked up from germline, CDR1 is SGHTA and CDR2 is FQGTGA. The CDR3 is 15 residues long. The V gene end was trimmed by 1 base and the J gene end by 2 bases; junction bases not matched to a gene: 2. The CDR3 DNA follows: TGTGCCAGCAGCTTAAACGGGGGGGACACAGATACGCAGTATTTT. Its protein product is CASSLNGGDTDTQYF.